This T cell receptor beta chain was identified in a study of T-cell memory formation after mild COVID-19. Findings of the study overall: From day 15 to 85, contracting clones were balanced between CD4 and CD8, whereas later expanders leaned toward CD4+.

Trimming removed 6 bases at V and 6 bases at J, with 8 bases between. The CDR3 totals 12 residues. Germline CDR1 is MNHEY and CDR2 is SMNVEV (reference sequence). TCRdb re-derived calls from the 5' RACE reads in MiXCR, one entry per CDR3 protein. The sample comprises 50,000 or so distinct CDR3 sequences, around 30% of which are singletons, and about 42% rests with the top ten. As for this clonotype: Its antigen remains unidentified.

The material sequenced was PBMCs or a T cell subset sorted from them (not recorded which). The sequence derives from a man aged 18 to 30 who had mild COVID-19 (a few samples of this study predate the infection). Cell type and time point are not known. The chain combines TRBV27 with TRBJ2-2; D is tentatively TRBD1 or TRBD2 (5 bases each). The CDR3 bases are TGTGCCAGCAGCGTGGGGGCCGGGGAGCTGTTTTTT. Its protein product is CASSVGAGELFF.